These 21 T cell receptor beta chains were sequenced from one sample in a study of T cell responses to AZD1222 COVID-19 vaccine. Data came from immunoSEQ multiplex PCR; TCRdb stores just in-frame clones and leaves some out. This sample has some 130,000 clones, with nearly 90% found just once. The sample consisted of peripheral blood, taken 28 days after the second AZD1222 dose. These receptors were obtained from an adult who received the AZD1222 COVID-19 vaccine.

J is TRBJ1-3 and V is TRBV6-5, with a tentative D call TRBD1 (5 bases). Trimming removed 6 bases at V and 4 bases at J, with 13 bases between. Germline CDR1 reads MNHEY; CDR2 reads SVGAGI. The CDR3 is made up of 14 amino acids. DNA for the CDR3: TGTGCCAGCAGGGGGGAGGGATACGGAAACACCATATATTTT. Protein product: CASRGEGYGNTIYF.

The gene calls are TRBV19 and TRBJ2-5; D not certain. V was shortened by 5 bases and J by 7 bases, with 14 bases between the two germline ends. The CDR3 runs to 13 residues. Looked up from germline, CDR1 is LNHDA and CDR2 is SQIVND (reference sequence). Here the CDR3 reads CASSPSRLGTQYF. The DNA for the CDR3 is TGTGCCAGTAGTCCCAGCCGCCTTGGGACCCAGTACTTC.

This rearrangement joins TRBV6-6 to TRBJ2-5; 8 nucleotides agree with TRBD2. The junction had 13 bases not matched to a gene; V was cut back by 5 bases and J by 5 bases. Germline loops: CDR1 MNHNY, CDR2 SVGAGI (reference sequence). The CDR3 length is 16 residues. The CDR3 DNA reads TGTGCCAGCAGTCGATTTGGGGCGGGGGGCGGTGAGACCCAGTACTTC. Its protein product is CASSRFGAGGGETQYF.

This chain links TRBV27 with TRBJ2-3; 8 nucleotides line up with TRBD1. The J segment lost 0 bases and the V segment lost 6 bases, leaving 8 bases of the junction unmatched. Germline CDR1 is MNHEY and CDR2 is SMNVEV (reference sequence). This CDR3 spans 16 amino acids. This CDR3 is CASSRGRWPSTDTQYF. DNA of the CDR3: TGTGCCAGCAGCAGGGGGCGGTGGCCTAGCACAGATACGCAGTATTTT.

The chain couples TRBV30 to TRBJ1-2, with 10 bases lining up with TRBD1. CDR3 length: 16 residues. With 1 base clipped from V and 4 bases from J, the junction kept 9 bases outside the gene matches. Germline V gene data show CDR1 as GTSNPN and CDR2 as SVGIG (reference sequence). The CDR3, as DNA: TGTGCCTGGAGTGCACCCGGGACAGGGGAAGTCTATGGCTACACCTTC. Its translation: CAWSAPGTGEVYGYTF.

This chain connects TRBV27 to TRBJ2-7, with 9 bases that match TRBD1. In germline, CDR1 is MNHEY, CDR2 SMNVEV (reference sequence). This CDR3 contains 15 residues. V lost 4 bases to trimming and J lost 4 bases; unmatched junction nucleotides: 8. In DNA form, the CDR3 reads TGTGCCAGCAGTTCCCGCCTGGACAGGGGTTACGAGCAGTACTTC. As protein: CASSSRLDRGYEQYF.

The chain uses TRBV6-5 and TRBJ1-5, with 9 bases lining up with TRBD1. This CDR3 has 15 residues. Germline V gene sequence: CDR1 MNHEY, CDR2 SVGAGI. V was clipped by 2 bases and J by 4 bases; unmatched bases: 3. The CDR3 loop is CASSYGTGMNQPQHF. DNA of the CDR3: TGTGCCAGCAGTTACGGGACAGGGATGAATCAGCCCCAGCATTTT.

This rearrangement joins TRBV3-1 (or the pseudogene TRBV3-2) to TRBJ2-7; D is possibly TRBD2 (6 bases). The CDR3 extends over 12 amino acids. CDR1 is LGHDT, CDR2 YNNKEL, per germline (reference sequence). The ends were cut back, 4 bases at V and 4 bases at J, with 8 bases in the middle. The CDR3 loop is CASSLRGYEQYF. The CDR3, as DNA: TGTGCCAGCAGCCTACGGGGGTACGAGCAGTACTTC.

The chain couples TRBV19 to TRBJ1-2, with D hard to call. The germline V and J ends were trimmed by 5 bases and 7 bases, with 20 bases remaining between them. Germline CDR1 is LNHDA and CDR2 is SQIVND (reference sequence). CDR3 length equals 15 residues. The CDR3 coding sequence is TGTGCCAGTAGTCTCTATGGACCCGTTGATTCTGGCTACACCTTC. It specifies CASSLYGPVDSGYTF.

The chain couples TRBV25-1 to TRBJ2-4, with D possibly TRBD1 on 5 matching bases. Germline CDR1 and CDR2: MGHDK and SYGVNS. Trimming pared 8 bases from V and 5 bases from J, leaving 13 bases between. The CDR3 loop spans 13 amino acids. CDR3 nucleotide sequence: TGTGCCAGCCGTAGGGGATCCCAAAACATTCAGTACTTC. Encoded protein: CASRRGSQNIQYF.

This clone was seen just once. The chain carries TRBV29-1 and TRBJ2-1; 9 positions match TRBD2. V shed 3 bases and J 9 bases; nucleotides not matched to a gene: 9. The CDR3 has 14 residues. CDR1 and CDR2 (germline): SQVTM, ANQGSEA. CDR3 nucleotides: TGCAGCGTTGAGGGCGGGAGGGCCTCTACTGAGCAGTTCTTC. Residues: CSVEGGRASTEQFF.

This rearrangement joins TRBV3-1 (or the pseudogene TRBV3-2) to TRBJ1-5; D gene ambiguous. The CDR3 is 13 residues long. The V gene's germline CDR1 is LGHDT and CDR2 YNNKEL (reference sequence). The ends were cut back, 2 bases at V and 3 bases at J, with 5 bases in the middle. CDR3 nucleotide sequence: TGTGCCAGCAGCCAATCGGACAATCAGCCCCAGCATTTT. Translated, it gives CASSQSDNQPQHF.

DNA for the CDR3: TGCGCCAGCAGTCACGGGACTAGCGGGAGCACAGATACGCAGTATTTT. It encodes CASSHGTSGSTDTQYF. This chain joins TRBV5-1 and TRBJ2-3; the match to TRBD2 covers 12 bases. This CDR3 is built from 16 residues. V was pared by 5 bases and J by 0 bases, with 4 bases of the junction left unmatched. The germline gives CDR1 SGHRS, CDR2 YFSETQ.

The chain has TRBV19 and TRBJ1-1; 9 nucleotides line up with TRBD1. Looked up from germline, CDR1 is LNHDA and CDR2 is SQIVND (reference sequence). The length of the CDR3 is 13 residues. The V segment lost 4 bases and the J segment 8 bases; nucleotides outside the gene matches: 5. The CDR3 DNA sequence: TGTGCCAGTAGTAACAGGGGGCTACGCGAAGCTTTCTTT. This sequence encodes CASSNRGLREAFF.

About this clone itself: It is unclear where the CDR3 begins or ends on the DNA, so no DNA is shown, and the CDR3 is as TCRdb lists it. J is TRBJ1-2 and V is TRBV24-1. The CDR3 region is 21 residues in length, termini included. Germline V CDR1 and CDR2: KGHDR, SFDVKD. The CDR3 sequence: CATRISPANYGYTFGDYGYTF.

The chain combines TRBV5-1 with TRBJ1-3; D uncertain. Germline lookup yields CDR1 SGHRS and CDR2 YFSETQ. The length of the CDR3 is 15 residues. Trimming left V 4 bases short and J 3 bases short, with 14 bases between. CDR3 DNA sequence: TGCGCCAGCAGCGGAGGCTGGCATCTTGGAAACACCATATATTTT. This encodes CASSGGWHLGNTIYF.

The chain combines TRBV7-9 with TRBJ1-6, with D perhaps matching TRBD1 (5 bases). Germline CDR1 and CDR2: SEHNR and FQNEAQ (reference sequence). The germline V and J ends were trimmed by 1 base and 8 bases, with 9 bases remaining between them. CDR3 length: 14 amino acids. The CDR3 sequence: CASSLDGADSPLHF. DNA of the CDR3: TGTGCCAGCAGCTTAGACGGGGCGGATTCACCCCTCCACTTT. The variable domain in full, with the rest retrieved from reference TRBV7-9 and TRBJ1-6, is DTGVSQNPRHKITKRGQNVTFRCDPISEHNRLYWYRQTLGQGPEFLTYFQNEAQLEKSRLLSDRFSAERPKGSFSTLEIQRTEQGDSAMYLCASSLDGADSPLHFGNGTRLTVT.

The CDR3 region has the DNA TGTGCCAGTAGTGGGACAGGGCGCTATGGCTACACCTTC. Its translation: CASSGTGRYGYTF. V and J are TRBV19 and TRBJ1-2; TRBD1 matches 9 bases. Germline CDR1 LNHDA, CDR2 SQIVND (reference sequence). This CDR3 is 13 amino acids long. V shed 5 bases, J shed 4 bases, and the junction held 2 bases outside the gene matches.

The chain combines TRBV28 with TRBJ1-2; 11 bases are shared with TRBD1. Trimming at V came to 4 bases and at J to 1 base, leaving 5 bases not matched to a gene. Germline loops: CDR1 MDHEN, CDR2 SYDVKM. This CDR3 contains 16 residues. CDR3 residues: CASSSMGQGDNYGYTF. For the CDR3, the DNA is TGTGCCAGCAGTTCCATGGGACAGGGGGATAACTATGGCTACACCTTC.

The rearrangement links TRBV2 to TRBJ2-5; 9 positions match TRBD1. Germline V gene sequence: CDR1 SNHLY, CDR2 FYNNEI. The CDR3 length is 18 residues. V shed 8 bases, J shed 2 bases, and the junction held 18 bases outside the gene matches. CDR3: CASQRALFRDREQETQYF. DNA of the CDR3: TGTGCCAGCCAGCGAGCCCTTTTTCGGGACAGGGAGCAAGAGACCCAGTACTTC. The full variable domain, in which reference TRBV2 and TRBJ2-5 provide the parts outside the CDR3, is EPEVTQTPSHQVTQMGQEVILRCVPISNHLYFYWYRQILGQKVEFLVSFYNNEISEKSEIFDDQFSVERPDGSNFTLKIRSTKLEDSAMYFCASQRALFRDREQETQYFGPGTRLLVL.

This clone was recorded only once. The chain carries TRBV5-4 and TRBJ1-2; D ambiguous. Trimming left V 0 bases short and J 3 bases short, with 9 bases between. Germline V gene sequence: CDR1 SGHNT, CDR2 YYREEE (reference sequence). The CDR3 contains 14 residues. In DNA form, the CDR3 reads TGTGCCAGCAGCTTGGGTATCAGAGACTATGGCTACACCTTC. As protein: CASSLGIRDYGYTF.